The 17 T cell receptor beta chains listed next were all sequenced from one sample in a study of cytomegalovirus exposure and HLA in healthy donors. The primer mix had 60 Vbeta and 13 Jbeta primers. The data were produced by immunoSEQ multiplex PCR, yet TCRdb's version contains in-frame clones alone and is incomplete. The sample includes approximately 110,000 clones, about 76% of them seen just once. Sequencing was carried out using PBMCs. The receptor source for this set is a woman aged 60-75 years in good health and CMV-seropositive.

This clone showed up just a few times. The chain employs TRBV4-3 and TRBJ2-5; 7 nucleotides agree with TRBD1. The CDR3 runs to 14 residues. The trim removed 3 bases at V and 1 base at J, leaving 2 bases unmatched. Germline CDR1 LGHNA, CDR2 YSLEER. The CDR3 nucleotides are TGCGCCAGCAGCCAGGGACAGTTCCAAGAGACCCAGTACTTC. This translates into CASSQGQFQETQYF.

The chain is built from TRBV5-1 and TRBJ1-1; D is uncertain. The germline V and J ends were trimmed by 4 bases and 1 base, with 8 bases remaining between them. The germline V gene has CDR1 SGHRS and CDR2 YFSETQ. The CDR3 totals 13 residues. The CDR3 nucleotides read TGCGCCAGCAGCCTACCCGAGAACACTGAAGCTTTCTTT. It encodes CASSLPENTEAFF.

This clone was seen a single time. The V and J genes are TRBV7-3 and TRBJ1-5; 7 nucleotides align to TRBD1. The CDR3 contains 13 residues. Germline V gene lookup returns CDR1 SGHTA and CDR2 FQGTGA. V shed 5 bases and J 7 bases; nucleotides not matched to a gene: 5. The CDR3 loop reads CASSQGQDQPQHF. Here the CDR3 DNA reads TGTGCCAGCAGCCAAGGACAGGACCAGCCCCAGCATTTT.

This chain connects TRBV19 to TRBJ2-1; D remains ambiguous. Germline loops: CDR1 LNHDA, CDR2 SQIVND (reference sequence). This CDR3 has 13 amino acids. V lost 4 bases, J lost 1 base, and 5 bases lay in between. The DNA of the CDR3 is TGTGCCAGTAGTACTGTATCCTACAATGAGCAGTTCTTC. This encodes CASSTVSYNEQFF.

The CDR3 DNA is TGCGCCAGCAGCTTGGTACAGGGAACCGGGGAGCTGTTTTTT. The encoded protein is CASSLVQGTGELFF. The chain carries TRBV5-1 and TRBJ2-2; tentative D call: TRBD1 (6 bases). The V end lost 0 bases, the J end lost 5 bases, and 8 bases lay between the germline ends. The germline gives CDR1 SGHRS, CDR2 YFSETQ. The CDR3 spans 14 residues.

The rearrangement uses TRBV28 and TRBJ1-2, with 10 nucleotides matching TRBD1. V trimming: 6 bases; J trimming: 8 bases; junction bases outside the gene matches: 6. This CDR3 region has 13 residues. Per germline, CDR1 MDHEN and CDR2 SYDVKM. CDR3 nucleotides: TGTGCCAGCAGCTTAGGACAGGGGGGGGGCTACACCTTC. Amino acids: CASSLGQGGGYTF.

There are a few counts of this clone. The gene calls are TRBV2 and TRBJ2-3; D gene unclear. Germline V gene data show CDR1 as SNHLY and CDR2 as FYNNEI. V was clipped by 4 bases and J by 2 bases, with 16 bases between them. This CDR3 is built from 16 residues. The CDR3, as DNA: TGTGCCAGCAGTGTGGGCTTTTCCAGATCCACAGATACGCAGTATTTT. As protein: CASSVGFSRSTDTQYF.

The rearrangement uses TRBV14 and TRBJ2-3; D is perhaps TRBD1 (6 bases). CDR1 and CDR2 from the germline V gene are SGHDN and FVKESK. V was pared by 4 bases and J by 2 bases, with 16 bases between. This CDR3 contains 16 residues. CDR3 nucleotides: TGTGCCAGCAGCCGCCGACAGGTGGCAATCACAGATACGCAGTATTTT. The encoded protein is CASSRRQVAITDTQYF.

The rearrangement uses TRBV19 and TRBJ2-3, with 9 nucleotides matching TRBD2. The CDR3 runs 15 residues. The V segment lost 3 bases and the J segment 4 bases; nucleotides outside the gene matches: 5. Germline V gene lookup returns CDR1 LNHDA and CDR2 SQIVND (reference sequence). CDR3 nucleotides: TGTGCCAGTAGTATTGGGGCGGGAGGGTCAGATACGCAGTATTTT. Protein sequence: CASSIGAGGSDTQYF.

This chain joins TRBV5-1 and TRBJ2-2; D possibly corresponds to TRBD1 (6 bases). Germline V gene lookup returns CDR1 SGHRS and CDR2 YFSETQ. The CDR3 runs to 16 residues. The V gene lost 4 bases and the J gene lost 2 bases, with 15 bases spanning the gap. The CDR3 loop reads CASSPHTGRNTGELFF. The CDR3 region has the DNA TGCGCCAGCAGCCCCCATACAGGGAGAAACACCGGGGAGCTGTTTTTT.

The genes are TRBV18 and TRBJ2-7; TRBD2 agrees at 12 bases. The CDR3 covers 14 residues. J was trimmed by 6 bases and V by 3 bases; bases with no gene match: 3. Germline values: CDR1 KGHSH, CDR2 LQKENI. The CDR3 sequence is CASSPTSGSSEQYF. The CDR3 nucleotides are TGTGCCAGCTCACCGACTAGCGGGAGCTCCGAGCAGTACTTC.

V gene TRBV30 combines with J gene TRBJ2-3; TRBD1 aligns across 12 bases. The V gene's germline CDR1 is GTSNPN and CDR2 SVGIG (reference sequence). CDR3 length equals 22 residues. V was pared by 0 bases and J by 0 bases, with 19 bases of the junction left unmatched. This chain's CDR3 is CAWSVLRVLGQGARSSTDTQYF. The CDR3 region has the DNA TGTGCCTGGAGTGTACTCCGCGTTTTGGGACAGGGGGCCCGGAGTAGCACAGATACGCAGTATTTT.

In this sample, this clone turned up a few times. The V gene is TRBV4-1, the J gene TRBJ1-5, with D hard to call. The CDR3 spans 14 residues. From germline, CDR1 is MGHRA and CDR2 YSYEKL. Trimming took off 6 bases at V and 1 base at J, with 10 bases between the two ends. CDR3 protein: CASRSTESNQPQHF. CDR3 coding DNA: TGCGCCAGCAGATCCACAGAGAGCAATCAGCCCCAGCATTTT.

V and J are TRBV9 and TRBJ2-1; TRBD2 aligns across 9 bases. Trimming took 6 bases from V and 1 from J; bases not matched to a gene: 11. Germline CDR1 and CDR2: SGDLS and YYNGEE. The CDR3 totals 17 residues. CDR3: CASNKEASGTSYNEQFF. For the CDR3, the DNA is TGTGCCAGCAACAAAGAGGCTAGCGGGACTTCCTACAATGAGCAGTTCTTC. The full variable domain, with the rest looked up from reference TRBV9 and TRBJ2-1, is DSGVTQTPKHLITATGQRVTLRCSPRSGDLSVYWYQQSLDQGLQFLIQYYNGEERAKGNILERFSAQQFPDLHSELNLSSLELGDSALYFCASNKEASGTSYNEQFFGPGTRLTVL.

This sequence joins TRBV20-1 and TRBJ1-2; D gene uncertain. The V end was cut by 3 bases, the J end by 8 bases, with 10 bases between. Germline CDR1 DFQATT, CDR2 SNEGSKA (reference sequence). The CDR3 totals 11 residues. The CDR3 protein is CSASVQEGYTF. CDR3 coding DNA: TGCAGTGCTAGCGTCCAGGAAGGCTACACCTTC.

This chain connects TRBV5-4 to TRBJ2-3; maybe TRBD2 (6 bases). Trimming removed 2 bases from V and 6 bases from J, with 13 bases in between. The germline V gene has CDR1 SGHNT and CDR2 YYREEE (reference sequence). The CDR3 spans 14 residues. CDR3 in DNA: TGTGCCAGCAGCTTAGGGCAGGGAGGCGATACGCAGTATTTT. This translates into CASSLGQGGDTQYF.

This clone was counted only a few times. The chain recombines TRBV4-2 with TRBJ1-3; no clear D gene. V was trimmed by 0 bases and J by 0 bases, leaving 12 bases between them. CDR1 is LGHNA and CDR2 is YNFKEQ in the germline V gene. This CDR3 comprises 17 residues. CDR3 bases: TGTGCCAGCAGCCAAGACCAGGCATCTTTCTCTGGAAACACCATATATTTT. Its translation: CASSQDQASFSGNTIYF.